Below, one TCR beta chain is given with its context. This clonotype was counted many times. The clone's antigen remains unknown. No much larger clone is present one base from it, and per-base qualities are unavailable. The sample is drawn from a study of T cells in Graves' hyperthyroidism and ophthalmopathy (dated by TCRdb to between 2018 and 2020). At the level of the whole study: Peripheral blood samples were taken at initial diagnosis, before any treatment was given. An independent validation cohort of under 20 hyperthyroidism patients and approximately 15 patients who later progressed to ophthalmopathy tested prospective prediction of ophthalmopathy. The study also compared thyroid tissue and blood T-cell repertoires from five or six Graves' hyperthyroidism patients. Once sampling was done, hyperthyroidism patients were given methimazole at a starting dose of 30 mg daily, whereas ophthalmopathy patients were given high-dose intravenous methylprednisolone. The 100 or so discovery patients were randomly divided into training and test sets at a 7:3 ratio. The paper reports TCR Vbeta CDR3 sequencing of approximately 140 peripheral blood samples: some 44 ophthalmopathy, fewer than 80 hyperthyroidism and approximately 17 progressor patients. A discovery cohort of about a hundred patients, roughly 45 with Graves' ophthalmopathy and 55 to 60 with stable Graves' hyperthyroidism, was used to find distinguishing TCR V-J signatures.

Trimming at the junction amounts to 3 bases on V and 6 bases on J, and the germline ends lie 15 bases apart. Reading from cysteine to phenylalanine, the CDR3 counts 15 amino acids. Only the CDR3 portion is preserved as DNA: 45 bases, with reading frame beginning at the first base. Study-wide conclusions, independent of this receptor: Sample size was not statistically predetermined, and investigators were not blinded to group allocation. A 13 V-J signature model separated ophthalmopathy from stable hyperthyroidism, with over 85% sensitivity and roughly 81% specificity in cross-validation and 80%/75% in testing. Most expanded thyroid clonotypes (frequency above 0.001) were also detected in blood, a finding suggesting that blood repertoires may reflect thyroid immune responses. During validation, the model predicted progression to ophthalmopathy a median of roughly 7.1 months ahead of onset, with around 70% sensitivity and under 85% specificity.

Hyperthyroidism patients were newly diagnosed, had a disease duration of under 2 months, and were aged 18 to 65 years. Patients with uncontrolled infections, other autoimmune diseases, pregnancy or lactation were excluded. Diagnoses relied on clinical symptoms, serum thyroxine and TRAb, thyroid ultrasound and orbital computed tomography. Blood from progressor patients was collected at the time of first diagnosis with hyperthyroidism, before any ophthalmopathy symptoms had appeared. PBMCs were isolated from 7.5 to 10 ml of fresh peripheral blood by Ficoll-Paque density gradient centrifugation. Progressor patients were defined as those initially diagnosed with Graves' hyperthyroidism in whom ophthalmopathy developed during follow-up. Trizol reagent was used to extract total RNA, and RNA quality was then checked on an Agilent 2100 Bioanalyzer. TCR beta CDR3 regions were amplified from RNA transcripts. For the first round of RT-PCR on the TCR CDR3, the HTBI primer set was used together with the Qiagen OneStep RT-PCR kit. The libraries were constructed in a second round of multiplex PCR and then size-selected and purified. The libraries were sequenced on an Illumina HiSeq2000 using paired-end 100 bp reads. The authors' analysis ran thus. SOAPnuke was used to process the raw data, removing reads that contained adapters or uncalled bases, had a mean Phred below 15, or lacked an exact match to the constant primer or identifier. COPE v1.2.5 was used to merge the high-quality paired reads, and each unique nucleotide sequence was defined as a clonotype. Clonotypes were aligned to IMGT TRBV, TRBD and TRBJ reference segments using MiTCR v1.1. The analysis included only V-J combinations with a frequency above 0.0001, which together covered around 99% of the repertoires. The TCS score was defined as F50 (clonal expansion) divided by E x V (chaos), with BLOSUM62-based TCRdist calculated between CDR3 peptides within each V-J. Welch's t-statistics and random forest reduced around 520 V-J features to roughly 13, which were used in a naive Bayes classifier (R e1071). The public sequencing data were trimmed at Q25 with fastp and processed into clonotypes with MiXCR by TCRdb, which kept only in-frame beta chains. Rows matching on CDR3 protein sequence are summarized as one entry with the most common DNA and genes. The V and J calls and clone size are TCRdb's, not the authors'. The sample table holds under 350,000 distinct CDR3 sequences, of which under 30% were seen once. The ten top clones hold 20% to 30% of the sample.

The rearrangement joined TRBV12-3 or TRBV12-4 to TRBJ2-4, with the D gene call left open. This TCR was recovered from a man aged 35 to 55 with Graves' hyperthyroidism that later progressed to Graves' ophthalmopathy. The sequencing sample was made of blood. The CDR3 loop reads CASSFHLPPGNIQYF. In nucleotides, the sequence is TGTGCCAGCAGTTTCCACCTACCTCCGGGAAACATTCAGTACTTC.